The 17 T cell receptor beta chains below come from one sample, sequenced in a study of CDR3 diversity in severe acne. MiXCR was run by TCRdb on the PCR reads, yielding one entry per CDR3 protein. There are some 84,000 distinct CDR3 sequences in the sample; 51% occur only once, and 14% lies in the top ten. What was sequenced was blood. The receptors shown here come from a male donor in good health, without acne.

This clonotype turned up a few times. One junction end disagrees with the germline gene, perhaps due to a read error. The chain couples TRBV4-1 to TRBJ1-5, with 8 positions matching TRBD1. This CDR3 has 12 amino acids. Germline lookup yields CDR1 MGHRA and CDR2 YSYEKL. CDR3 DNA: TGCGCCAGCAGCCAAGATGAGGACAGGGCGCGGTTT. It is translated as CASSQDEDRARF.

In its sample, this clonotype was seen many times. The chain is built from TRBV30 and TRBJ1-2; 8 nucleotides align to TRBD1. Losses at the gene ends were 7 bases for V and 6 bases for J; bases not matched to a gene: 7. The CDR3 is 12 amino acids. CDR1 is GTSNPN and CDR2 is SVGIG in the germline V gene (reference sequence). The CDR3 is CASQGQDNGYTF. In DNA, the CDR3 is TGTGCCTCCCAGGGACAGGACAATGGCTACACCTTC.

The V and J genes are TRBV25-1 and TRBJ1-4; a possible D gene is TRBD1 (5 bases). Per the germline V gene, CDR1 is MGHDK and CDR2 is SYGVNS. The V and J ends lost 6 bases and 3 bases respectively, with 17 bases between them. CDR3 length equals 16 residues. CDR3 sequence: CASSQVATGANEKLFF. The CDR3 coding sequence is TGTGCCAGCAGCCAAGTGGCGACGGGGGCTAATGAAAAACTGTTTTTT. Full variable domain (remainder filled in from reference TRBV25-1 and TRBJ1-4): EADIYQTPRYLVIGTGKKITLECSQTMGHDKMYWYQQDPGMELHLIHYSYGVNSTEKGDLSSESTVSRIRTEHFPLTLESARPSHTSQYLCASSQVATGANEKLFFGSGTQLSVL.

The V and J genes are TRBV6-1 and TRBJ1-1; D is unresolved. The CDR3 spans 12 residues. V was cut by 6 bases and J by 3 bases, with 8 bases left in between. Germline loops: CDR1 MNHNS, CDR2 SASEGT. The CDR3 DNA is TGTGCCAGCAGGGGTGCGGACACTGAAGCTTTCTTT. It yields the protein CASRGADTEAFF.

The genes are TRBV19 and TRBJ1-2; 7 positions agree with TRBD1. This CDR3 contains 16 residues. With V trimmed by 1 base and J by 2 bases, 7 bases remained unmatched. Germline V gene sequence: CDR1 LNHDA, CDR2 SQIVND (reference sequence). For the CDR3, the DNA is TGTGCCAGTAGTATAGGCCGGACAGGCACCAACTATGGCTACACCTTC. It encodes CASSIGRTGTNYGYTF. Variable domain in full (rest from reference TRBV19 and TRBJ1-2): DGGITQSPKYLFRKEGQNVTLSCEQNLNHDAMYWYRQDPGQGLRLIYYSQIVNDFQKGDIAEGYSVSREKKESFPLTVTSAQKNPTAFYLCASSIGRTGTNYGYTFGSGTRLTVV.

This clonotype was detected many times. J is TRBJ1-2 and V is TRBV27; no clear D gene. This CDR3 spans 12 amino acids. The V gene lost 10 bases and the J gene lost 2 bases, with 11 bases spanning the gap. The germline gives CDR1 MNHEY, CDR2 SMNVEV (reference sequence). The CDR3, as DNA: TGTGCCAACCACACCCTAAACTATGGCTACACCTTC. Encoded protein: CANHTLNYGYTF.

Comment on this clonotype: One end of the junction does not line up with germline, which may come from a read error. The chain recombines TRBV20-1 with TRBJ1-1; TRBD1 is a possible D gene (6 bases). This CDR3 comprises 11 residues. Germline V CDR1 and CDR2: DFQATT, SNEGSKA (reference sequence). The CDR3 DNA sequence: TGCAGTGCTGTCCGGGGGGGCGCGCGAGGCTTT. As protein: CSAVRGGARGF.

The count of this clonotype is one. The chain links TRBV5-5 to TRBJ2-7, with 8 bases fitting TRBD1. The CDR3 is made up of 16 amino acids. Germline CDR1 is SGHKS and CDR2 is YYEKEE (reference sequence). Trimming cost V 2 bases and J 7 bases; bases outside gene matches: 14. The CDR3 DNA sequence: TGTGCCAGCAGCTTAGGCTACGTGACAGGGGAATGGGAGCAGTACTTC. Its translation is CASSLGYVTGEWEQYF.

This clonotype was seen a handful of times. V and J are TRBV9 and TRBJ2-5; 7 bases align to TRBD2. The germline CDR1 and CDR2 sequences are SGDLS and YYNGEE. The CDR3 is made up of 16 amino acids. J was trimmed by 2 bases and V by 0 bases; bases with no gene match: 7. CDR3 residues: CASSVGPGGIQETQYF. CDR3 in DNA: TGTGCCAGCAGCGTAGGCCCGGGGGGTATACAAGAGACCCAGTACTTC.

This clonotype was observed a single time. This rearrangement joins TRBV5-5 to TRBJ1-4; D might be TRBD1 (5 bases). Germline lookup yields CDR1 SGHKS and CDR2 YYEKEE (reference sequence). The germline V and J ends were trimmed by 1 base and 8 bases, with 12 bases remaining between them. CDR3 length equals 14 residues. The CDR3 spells CASSLQGVEEKLFF. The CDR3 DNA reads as TGTGCCAGCAGCTTGCAGGGAGTAGAGGAAAAACTGTTTTTT.

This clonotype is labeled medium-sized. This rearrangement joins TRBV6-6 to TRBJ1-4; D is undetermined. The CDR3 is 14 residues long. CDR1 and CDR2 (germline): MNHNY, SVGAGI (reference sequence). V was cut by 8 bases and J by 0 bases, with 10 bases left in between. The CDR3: CASVDSATNEKLFF. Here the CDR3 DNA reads TGTGCCAGCGTTGACTCTGCAACTAATGAAAAACTGTTTTTT.

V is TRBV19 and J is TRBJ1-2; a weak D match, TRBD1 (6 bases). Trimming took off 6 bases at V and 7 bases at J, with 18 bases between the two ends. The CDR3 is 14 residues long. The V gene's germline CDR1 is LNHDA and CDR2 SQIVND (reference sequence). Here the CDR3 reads CASRPGQREAGYTF. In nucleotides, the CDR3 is TGTGCCAGTAGACCAGGACAGAGGGAGGCTGGCTACACCTTC. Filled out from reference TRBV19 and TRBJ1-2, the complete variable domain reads DGGITQSPKYLFRKEGQNVTLSCEQNLNHDAMYWYRQDPGQGLRLIYYSQIVNDFQKGDIAEGYSVSREKKESFPLTVTSAQKNPTAFYLCASRPGQREAGYTFGSGTRLTVV.

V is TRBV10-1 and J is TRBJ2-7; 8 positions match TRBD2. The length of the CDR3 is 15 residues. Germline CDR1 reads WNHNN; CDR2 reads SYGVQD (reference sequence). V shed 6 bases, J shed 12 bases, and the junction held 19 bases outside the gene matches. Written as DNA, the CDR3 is TGCGCCAGCAGCCAAGATAGCGGGGCGCCCTGCGAGGGGTACTTC. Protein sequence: CASSQDSGAPCEGYF.

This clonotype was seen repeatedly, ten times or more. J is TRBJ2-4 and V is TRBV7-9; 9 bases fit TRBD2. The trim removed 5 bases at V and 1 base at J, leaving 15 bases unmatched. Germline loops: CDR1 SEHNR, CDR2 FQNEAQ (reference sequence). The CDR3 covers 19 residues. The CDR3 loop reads CASSPPGGGALLAKNIQYF. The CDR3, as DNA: TGTGCCAGCAGCCCGCCCGGCGGGGGGGCTCTTCTGGCCAAAAACATTCAGTACTTC.

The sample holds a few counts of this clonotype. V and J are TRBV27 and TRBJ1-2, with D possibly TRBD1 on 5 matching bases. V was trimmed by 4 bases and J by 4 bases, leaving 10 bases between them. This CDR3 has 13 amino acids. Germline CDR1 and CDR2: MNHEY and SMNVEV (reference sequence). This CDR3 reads CASSSPGLYGYTF. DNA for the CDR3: TGTGCCAGCAGTTCTCCAGGGCTCTATGGCTACACCTTC.

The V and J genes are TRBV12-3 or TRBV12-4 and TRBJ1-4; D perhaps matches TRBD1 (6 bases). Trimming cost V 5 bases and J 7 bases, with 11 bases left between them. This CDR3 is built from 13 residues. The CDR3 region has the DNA TGTGCCAGCAGTCCCCAGGGGACTGAAAAACTGTTTTTT. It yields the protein CASSPQGTEKLFF.

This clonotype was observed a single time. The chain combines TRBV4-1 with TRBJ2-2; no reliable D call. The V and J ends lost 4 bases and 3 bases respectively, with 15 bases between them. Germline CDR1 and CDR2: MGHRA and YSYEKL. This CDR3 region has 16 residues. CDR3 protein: CASSPPRSRDTGELFF. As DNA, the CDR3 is TGCGCCAGCAGCCCCCCCCGGAGTCGGGACACCGGGGAGCTGTTTTTT.